The 6 T cell receptor beta chains listed next were all sequenced from one sample in a study of STAT5B mutations in CD4+ large granular lymphocyte leukemia (dated by TCRdb to between 2020 and 2023). Receptor amplification or capture employed the immunoSEQ multiplex PCR assay. The source is immuneACCESS, and TCRdb retained only in-frame sequences with V and J called. Part of the clones is not carried over; for the studies checked, unresolved V genes explain less than half of this, and the remainder is unexplained. For this sample there are about 48,000 clones; roughly 72% appear just once. The ten largest make up about 1.5% of the sample. Material: CD4+ T cells from blood buffy coats. These receptors were collected from a human donor in good health.

The chain has TRBV7-2 and TRBJ2-3; 16 positions agree with TRBD2. CDR3 length: 16 amino acids. V was pared by 5 bases and J by 5 bases, with 4 bases of the junction left unmatched. Germline-derived CDR1 and CDR2 are SGHTA and FQGNSA. The CDR3 protein is CASSPGLAGGQDTQYF. The CDR3 coding sequence is TGTGCCAGCAGCCCGGGACTAGCGGGGGGGCAAGATACGCAGTATTTT. The entire variable domain, with the rest obtained from reference TRBV7-2 and TRBJ2-3, is as follows: GAGVSQSPSNKVTEKGKDVELRCDPISGHTALYWYRQSLGQGLEFLIYFQGNSAPDKSGLPSDRFSAERTGGSVSTLTIQRTQQEDSAVYLCASSPGLAGGQDTQYFGPGTRLTVL.

This chain joins TRBV5-6 and TRBJ1-1, with D perhaps TRBD1 (6 bases). Per germline, CDR1 SGHDT and CDR2 YYEEEE. The CDR3 extends over 15 amino acids. The V gene lost 4 bases and the J gene lost 2 bases, with 15 bases spanning the gap. CDR3: CASSDTGAENTEAFF. In DNA, the CDR3 is TGTGCCAGCAGCGACACGGGGGCAGAAAACACTGAAGCTTTCTTT.

This clone has just a few counts. The chain combines TRBV28 with TRBJ1-6, with 9 bases fitting TRBD1. The CDR3 has 13 amino acids. The junction had 6 bases not matched to a gene; V was cut back by 4 bases and J by 14 bases. Germline V gene sequence: CDR1 MDHEN, CDR2 SYDVKM. The CDR3 DNA follows: TGTGCCAGCAGTTGGGGGACAGGGAAGACCCTCCACTTT. Its translation: CASSWGTGKTLHF.

This clone was seen a single time. CDR3 nucleotides: TGTGCCAGCAGTCCCGGGACAGTCTCTGGAAACACCATATATTTT. It yields the protein CASSPGTVSGNTIYF. This chain uses TRBV2 with TRBJ1-3; 7 bases map to TRBD1. V shed 5 bases and J 0 bases; nucleotides not matched to a gene: 4. Germline lookup yields CDR1 SNHLY and CDR2 FYNNEI. The CDR3 totals 15 residues.

This chain uses TRBV5-1 with TRBJ1-1; the D gene is possibly TRBD1 (5 bases). The CDR3 extends over 15 amino acids. From germline, CDR1 is SGHRS and CDR2 YFSETQ. Trimming took off 4 bases at V and 4 bases at J, with 17 bases between the two ends. This CDR3 is CASSADQGWATEAFF. The DNA of the CDR3 is TGCGCCAGCAGCGCGGACCAGGGTTGGGCCACTGAAGCTTTCTTT.

In this sample, this clone turned up a few times. J is TRBJ1-1 and V is TRBV20-1; D is unresolved. This CDR3 is built from 11 residues. The germline V gene encodes CDR1 DFQATT and CDR2 SNEGSKA (reference sequence). Trimming stripped 0 bases from V and 12 bases from J, with 11 bases between. The CDR3, as DNA: TGCAGTGCTAGAGATCACCCGGCGACTTTCTTT. This encodes CSARDHPATFF.